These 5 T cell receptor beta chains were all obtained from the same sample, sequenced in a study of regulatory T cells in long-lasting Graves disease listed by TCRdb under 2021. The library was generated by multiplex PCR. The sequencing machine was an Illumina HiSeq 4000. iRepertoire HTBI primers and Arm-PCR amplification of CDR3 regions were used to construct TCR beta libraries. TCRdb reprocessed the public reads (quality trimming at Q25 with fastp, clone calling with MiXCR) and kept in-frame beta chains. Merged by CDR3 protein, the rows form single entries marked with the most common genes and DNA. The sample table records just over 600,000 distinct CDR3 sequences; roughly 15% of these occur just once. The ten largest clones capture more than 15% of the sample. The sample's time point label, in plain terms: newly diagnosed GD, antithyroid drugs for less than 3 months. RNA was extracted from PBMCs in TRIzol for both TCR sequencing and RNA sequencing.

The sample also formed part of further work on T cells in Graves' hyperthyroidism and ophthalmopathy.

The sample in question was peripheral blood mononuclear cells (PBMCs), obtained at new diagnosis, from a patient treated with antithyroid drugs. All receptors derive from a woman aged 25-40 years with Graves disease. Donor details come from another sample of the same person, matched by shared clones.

The CDR3 nucleotides read TGTGCCAGCACTGGGGGCGAAGCTCAGCCCCAGCATTTT. This encodes CASTGGEAQPQHF. J is TRBJ1-5 and V is TRBV7-6, with D possibly TRBD1 on 6 matching bases. Germline V lookup: CDR1 SGHVS, CDR2 FNYEAQ. The CDR3 runs to 13 residues. Trimming cost V 7 bases and J 6 bases, with 13 bases left between them.

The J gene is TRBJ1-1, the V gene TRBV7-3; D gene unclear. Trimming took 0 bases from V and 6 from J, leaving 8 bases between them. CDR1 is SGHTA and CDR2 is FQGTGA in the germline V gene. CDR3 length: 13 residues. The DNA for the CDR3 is TGTGCCAGCAGCTTAACCTTGGTGGCTGAAGCTTTCTTT. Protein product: CASSLTLVAEAFF.

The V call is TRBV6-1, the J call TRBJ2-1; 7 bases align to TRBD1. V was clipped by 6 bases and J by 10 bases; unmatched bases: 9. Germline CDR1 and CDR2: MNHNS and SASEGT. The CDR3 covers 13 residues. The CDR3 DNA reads TGTGCCAGCAGCCTTGGACAGGTCGGCGAGCAGTTCTTC. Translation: CASSLGQVGEQFF.

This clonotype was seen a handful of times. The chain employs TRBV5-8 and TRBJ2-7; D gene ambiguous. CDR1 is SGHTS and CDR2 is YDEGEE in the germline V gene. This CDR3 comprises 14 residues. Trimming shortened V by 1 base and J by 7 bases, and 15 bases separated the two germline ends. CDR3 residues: CASSLWLPPKEQYF. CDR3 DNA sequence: TGTGCCAGCAGCTTGTGGCTACCTCCTAAAGAGCAGTACTTC. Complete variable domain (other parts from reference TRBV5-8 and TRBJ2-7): EAGVTQSPTHLIKTRGQQATLRCSPISGHTSVYWYQQALGLGLQFLLWYDEGEERNRGNFPPRFSGRQFPNYSSELNVNALELEDSALYLCASSLWLPPKEQYFGPGTRLTVT.

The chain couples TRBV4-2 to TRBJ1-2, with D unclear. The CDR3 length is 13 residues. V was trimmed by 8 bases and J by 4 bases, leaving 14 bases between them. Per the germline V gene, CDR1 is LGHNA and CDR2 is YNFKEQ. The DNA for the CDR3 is TGTGCCAGCGTATCCAAAGGAGGCTATGGCTACACCTTC. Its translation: CASVSKGGYGYTF.